The clone carrying this TCR beta chain has a single count. Antigen unknown. The assay was immunoSEQ multiplex PCR, and TCRdb's table has in-frame clones only and misses some. Among around 78,000 clones, roughly 91% were seen once, and the ten largest hold 0.5% to 0.7%. The data belong to a study of a mutant IDH1 vaccine in newly diagnosed glioma. Germline V CDR1 and CDR2: MNHEY, SMNVEV (reference sequence). The length of the CDR3 is 18 residues. Trimming removed 5 bases at V and 1 base at J, with 21 bases between. As for time point: week 5, during vaccination. The investigators gave 300 ug of mutant IDH1 20-mer peptide in each vaccine dose, together with topical imiquimod.

The TCR sequence derives from a woman aged 45-65 years with glioma. The gene calls are TRBV27 and TRBJ1-5; the D is unclear. This sample comprised PBMCs, obtained from a glioma patient whose treatment included an IDH1 peptide vaccine. In nucleotides, the CDR3 is TGTGCCAGCAGTGTCCGGGGTGGGCGTGTATCCAGCAATCAGCCCCAGCATTTT. Translated: CASSVRGGRVSSNQPQHF.